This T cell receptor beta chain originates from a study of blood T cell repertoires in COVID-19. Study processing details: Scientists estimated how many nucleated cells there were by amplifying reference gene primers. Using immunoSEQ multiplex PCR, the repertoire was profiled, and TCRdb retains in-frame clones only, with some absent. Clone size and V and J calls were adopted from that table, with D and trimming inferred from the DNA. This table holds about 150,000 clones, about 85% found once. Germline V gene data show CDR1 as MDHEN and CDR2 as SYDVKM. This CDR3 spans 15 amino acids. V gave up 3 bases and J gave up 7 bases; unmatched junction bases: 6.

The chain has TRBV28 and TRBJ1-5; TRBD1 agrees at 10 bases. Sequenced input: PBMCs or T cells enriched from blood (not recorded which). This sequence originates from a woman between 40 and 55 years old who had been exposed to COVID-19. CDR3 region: CASSLGQGRYQPQHF. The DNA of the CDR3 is TGTGCCAGCAGTTTGGGACAGGGGAGGTACCAGCCCCAGCATTTT. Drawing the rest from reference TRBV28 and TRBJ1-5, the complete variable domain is DVKVTQSSRYLVKRTGEKVFLECVQDMDHENMFWYRQDPGLGLRLIYFSYDVKMKEKGDIPEGYSVSREKKERFSLILESASTNQTSMYLCASSLGQGRYQPQHFGDGTRLSIL.